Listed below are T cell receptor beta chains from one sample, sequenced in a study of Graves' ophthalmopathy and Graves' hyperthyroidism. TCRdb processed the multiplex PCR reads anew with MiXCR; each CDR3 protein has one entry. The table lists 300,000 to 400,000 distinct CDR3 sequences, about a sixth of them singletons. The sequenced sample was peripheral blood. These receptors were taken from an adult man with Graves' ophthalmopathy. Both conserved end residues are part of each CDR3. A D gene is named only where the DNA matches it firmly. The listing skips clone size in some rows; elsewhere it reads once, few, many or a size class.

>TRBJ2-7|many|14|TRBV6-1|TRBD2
CASSDSGRSYEQYF
TGTGCCAGCAGTGATAGCGGGAGATCCTACGAGCAGTACTTC
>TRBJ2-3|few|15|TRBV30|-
CAWSRSRAITDTQYF
TGTGCCTGGAGTCGTAGCAGGGCTATAACAGATACGCAGTATTTT
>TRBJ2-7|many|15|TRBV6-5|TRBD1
CASSPWDRESYEQYF
TGTGCCAGCAGTCCCTGGGACAGGGAATCCTACGAGCAGTACTTC
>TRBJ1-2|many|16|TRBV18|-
CASSPALGQENYGYTF
TGTGCCAGCTCACCCGCACTGGGACAAGAGAACTATGGCTACACCTTC
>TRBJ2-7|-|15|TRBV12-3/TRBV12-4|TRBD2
CASRPGLAGGYEQYF
TGTGCCAGCAGGCCCGGACTAGCGGGAGGGTACGAGCAGTACTTC
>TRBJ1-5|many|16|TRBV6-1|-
CASSERGGGTNQPQHF
TGTGCCAGCAGTGAAAGGGGGGGGGGTACCAATCAGCCCCAGCATTTT
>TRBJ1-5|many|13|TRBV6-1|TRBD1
CASKGTAHQPQHF
TGTGCCAGCAAGGGGACAGCACATCAGCCCCAGCATTTT
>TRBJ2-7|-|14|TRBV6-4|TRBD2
CASSVQRERDVQYF
TGTGCCAGCAGTGTGCAGCGGGAGAGGGATGTGCAGTACTTC
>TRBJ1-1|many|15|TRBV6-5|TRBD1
CASSYYRQGGTEAFF
TGTGCCAGCAGTTACTATAGACAGGGGGGAACTGAAGCTTTCTTT
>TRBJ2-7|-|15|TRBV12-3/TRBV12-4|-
CGSRQGQGGDYEQYF
TGTGGCAGCAGGCAGGGCCAGGGTGGGGATTACGAGCAGTACTTC
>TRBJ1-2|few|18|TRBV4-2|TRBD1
CASSRSQGQGAYNYGYTF
TGTGCCAGCAGCCGCTCGCAAGGACAGGGGGCGTACAACTATGGCTACACCTTC
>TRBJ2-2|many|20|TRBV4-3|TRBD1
CASSQFVPASSGGTGGELFF
TGCGCCAGCAGCCAATTCGTCCCCGCGTCGTCAGGGGGAACGGGCGGGGAGCTGTTTTTT
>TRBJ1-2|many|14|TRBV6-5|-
CASSHLDRPYGYTF
TGTGCCAGCAGCCACCTCGACAGACCCTATGGCTACACCTTC
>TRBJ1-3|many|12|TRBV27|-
CASRVGGNTIYF
TGTGCCAGCAGGGTGGGAGGAAACACCATATATTTT
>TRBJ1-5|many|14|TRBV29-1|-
CSVGGGGPNQPQHF
TGCAGCGTTGGGGGGGGCGGGCCGAATCAGCCCCAGCATTTT
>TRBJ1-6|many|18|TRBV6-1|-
CASSTSRDPSSYNSPLHF
TGTGCCAGCAGTACCTCCCGGGACCCGAGCTCCTATAATTCACCCCTCCACTTT
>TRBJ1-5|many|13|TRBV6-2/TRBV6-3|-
CASSYPRLGPQHF
TGTGCCAGCAGTTACCCACGTCTAGGGCCCCAGCATTTT
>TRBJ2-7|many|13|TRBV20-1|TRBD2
CSAHSGGEHEQYF
TGCAGTGCACATAGCGGGGGGGAACACGAGCAGTACTTC
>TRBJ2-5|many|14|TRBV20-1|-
CSARDRRVGVTQYF
TGCAGTGCTAGAGATCGGCGAGTAGGTGTGACCCAGTACTTC
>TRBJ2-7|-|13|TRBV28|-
CASSWGETYEQYF
TGTGCCAGCAGTTGGGGTGAGACCTACGAGCAGTACTTC
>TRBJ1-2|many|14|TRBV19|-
CASRSNQQGSGYTF
TGTGCCAGTAGGTCAAATCAACAGGGATCCGGCTACACCTTC
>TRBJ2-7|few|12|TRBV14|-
CASSQDRSEQYF
TGTGCCAGCAGCCAAGATCGCTCCGAGCAGTACTTC
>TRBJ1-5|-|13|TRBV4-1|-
CASSQISNQPQHF
TGCGCCAGCAGCCAAATTAGCAATCAGCCCCAGCATTTT
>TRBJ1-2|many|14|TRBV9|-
CASSVDIENYGYTF
TGTGCCAGCAGCGTAGACATAGAGAACTATGGCTACACCTTC
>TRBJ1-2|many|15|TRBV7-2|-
CASSSRGYSGGGYTF
TGTGCCAGCAGCTCGCGGGGTTACTCCGGTGGCGGCTACACCTTC
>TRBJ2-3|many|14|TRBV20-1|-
CSASGAVITDTQYF
TGCAGTGCTAGTGGCGCGGTGATCACAGATACGCAGTATTTT
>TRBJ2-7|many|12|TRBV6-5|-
CASPVVPYEQYF
TGTGCCAGTCCCGTCGTTCCCTACGAGCAGTACTTC
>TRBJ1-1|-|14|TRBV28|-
CASSLARTAGQAFF
TGTGCCAGCAGTTTGGCCCGCACAGCGGGGCAGGCTTTCTTT
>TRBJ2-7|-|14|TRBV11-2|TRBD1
CASSFQDRGYEQYF
TGTGCCAGCAGCTTTCAGGACAGGGGGTACGAGCAGTACTTC
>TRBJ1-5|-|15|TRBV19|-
CASIPRGGLNQPQHF
TGTGCCAGTATCCCCCGGGGGGGGCTAAATCAGCCCCAGCATTTT
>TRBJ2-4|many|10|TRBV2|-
CASGGTAMDF
TGTGCCAGCGGGGGGACAGCAATGGACTTC
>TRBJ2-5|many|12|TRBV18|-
CASSHLGETQYF
TGTGCCAGCTCGCATCTCGGGGAGACCCAGTACTTC
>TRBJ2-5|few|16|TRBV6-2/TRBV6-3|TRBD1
CASGRPGQGELETQYF
TGTGCCAGCGGCCGACCGGGACAGGGCGAGTTGGAGACCCAGTACTTC
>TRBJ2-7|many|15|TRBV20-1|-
CSASSVREFSHEQYF
TGCAGTGCTAGTTCCGTCAGGGAGTTTTCCCACGAGCAGTACTTC
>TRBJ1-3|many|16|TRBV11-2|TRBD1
CASSLDRGSSGNTIYF
TGTGCCAGCAGCTTAGACAGGGGGAGCTCTGGAAACACCATATATTTT
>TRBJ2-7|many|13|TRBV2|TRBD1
CASSADRSQEQYF
TGTGCCAGCAGTGCGGACAGGTCTCAGGAGCAGTACTTC
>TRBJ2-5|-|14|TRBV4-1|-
CVSSQAGDGETQYF
TGCGTCAGCAGCCAAGCAGGGGATGGGGAGACCCAGTACTTC
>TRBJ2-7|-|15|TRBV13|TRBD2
CASSPRLAGEYEQYF
TGTGCCAGCAGCCCCCGACTAGCGGGTGAATACGAGCAGTACTTC
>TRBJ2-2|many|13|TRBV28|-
CASSFGSTGELFF
TGTGCCAGCAGTTTCGGCAGCACCGGGGAGCTGTTTTTT
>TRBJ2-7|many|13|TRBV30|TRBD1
CAWTQGESYEQYF
TGTGCCTGGACCCAGGGGGAAAGCTACGAGCAGTACTTC
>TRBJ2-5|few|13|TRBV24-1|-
CATAGPAYETQYF
TGTGCCACCGCTGGTCCTGCGTACGAGACCCAGTACTTC
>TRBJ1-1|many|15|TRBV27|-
CASSLSPGRYTEAFF
TGTGCCAGCAGTTTATCGCCAGGCCGGTACACTGAAGCTTTCTTT
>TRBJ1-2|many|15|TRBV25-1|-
CASSDRGSTGYGYTF
TGTGCCAGCAGTGATCGGGGATCTACCGGCTATGGCTACACCTTC
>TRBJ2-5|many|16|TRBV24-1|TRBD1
CATSDRDSTLQETQYF
TGTGCCACCAGTGACAGGGACAGCACACTCCAAGAGACCCAGTACTTC
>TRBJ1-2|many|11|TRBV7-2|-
CASSRNYGYTF
TGTGCCAGCAGCCGAAACTATGGCTACACCTTC
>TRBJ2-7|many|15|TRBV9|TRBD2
CASSVQTSGAYEQYF
TGTGCCAGCAGCGTTCAGACTAGCGGGGCCTACGAGCAGTACTTC
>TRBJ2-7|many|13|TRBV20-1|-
CSARPLANYEQYF
TGCAGTGCTAGACCCCTAGCAAACTACGAGCAGTACTTC
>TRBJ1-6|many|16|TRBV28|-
CASSQGLSSYNSPLHF
TGTGCCAGCAGCCAGGGGTTGAGCTCCTATAATTCACCCCTCCACTTT